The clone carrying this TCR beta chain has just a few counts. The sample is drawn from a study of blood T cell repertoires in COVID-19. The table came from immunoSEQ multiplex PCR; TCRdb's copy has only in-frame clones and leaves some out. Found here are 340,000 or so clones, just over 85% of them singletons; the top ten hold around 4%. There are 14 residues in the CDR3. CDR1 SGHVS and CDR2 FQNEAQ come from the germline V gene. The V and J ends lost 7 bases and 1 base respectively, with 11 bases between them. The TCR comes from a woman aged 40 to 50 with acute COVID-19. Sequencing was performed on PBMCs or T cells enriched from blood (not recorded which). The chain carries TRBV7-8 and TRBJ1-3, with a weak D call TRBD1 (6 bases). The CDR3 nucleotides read TGTGCCAGCACCCTAACAGGGTCTGGAAACACCATATATTTT. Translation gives CASTLTGSGNTIYF.